One and the same sample provided the 30 T cell receptor beta chains below, sequenced in a study of T cells in Graves' hyperthyroidism and ophthalmopathy (dated by TCRdb to between 2018 and 2020). Library creation used multiplex PCR. The data were produced on an Illumina HiSeq 2000. TCR beta CDR3 regions were amplified from RNA transcripts. For the first round of RT-PCR on the TCR CDR3, the HTBI primer set was used together with the Qiagen OneStep RT-PCR kit. The public sequencing data were trimmed at Q25 with fastp and processed into clonotypes with MiXCR by TCRdb, which kept only in-frame beta chains. Each entry is one CDR3 protein sequence, shown with its most common DNA and genes. The sample includes roughly 570,000 distinct CDR3 sequences, with 46% observed a single time. The ten largest make up roughly 19% of the sample. Source material: peripheral blood or thyroid tissue (not recorded which). These receptors all come from an adult woman with Graves' disease, either hyperthyroidism or ophthalmopathy (not recorded which).

The gene calls are TRBV6-6 and TRBJ2-5; TRBD2 aligns across 11 bases. Losses at the gene ends were 5 bases for V and 2 bases for J; bases not matched to a gene: 7. Germline V gene sequence: CDR1 MNHNY, CDR2 SVGAGI (reference sequence). CDR3 size: 16 residues. CDR3 protein: CASSQKSSGRQETQYF. CDR3 bases: TGTGCCAGCAGTCAGAAGTCTAGCGGGAGGCAAGAGACCCAGTACTTC.

The J gene is TRBJ2-7, the V gene TRBV7-2; either TRBD1 or TRBD2 may supply D (6 bases each). This CDR3 is built from 13 residues. Trimming shortened V by 5 bases and J by 5 bases, and 13 bases separated the two germline ends. The germline gives CDR1 SGHTA, CDR2 FQGNSA. CDR3: CASSGGQGDEQYF. CDR3 bases: TGTGCCAGCAGCGGGGGGCAGGGCGACGAGCAGTACTTC. Filled out from reference TRBV7-2 and TRBJ2-7, the complete variable domain reads GAGVSQSPSNKVTEKGKDVELRCDPISGHTALYWYRQSLGQGLEFLIYFQGNSAPDKSGLPSDRFSAERTGGSVSTLTIQRTQQEDSAVYLCASSGGQGDEQYFGPGTRLTVT.

The chain employs TRBV5-5 and TRBJ1-6; 9 nucleotides line up with TRBD1. V lost 4 bases and J lost 10; bases outside the gene matches: 6. Germline V gives CDR1 SGHKS, CDR2 YYEKEE (reference sequence). The CDR3 runs 14 residues. Here the CDR3 DNA reads TGTGCCAGCAGCGTGGGACAGGGCTACTCACCCCTCCACTTT. This sequence encodes CASSVGQGYSPLHF.

This clonotype was detected a few times. V and J are TRBV7-9 and TRBJ1-6; 7 bases are shared with TRBD1. J gave up 5 bases and V 4 bases, and 8 bases lay outside the gene matches. Per germline, CDR1 SEHNR and CDR2 FQNEAQ (reference sequence). This CDR3 spans 16 amino acids. The CDR3 region has the DNA TGTGCCAGCAGCTCCCGCAACAGGGGCAATAATTCACCCCTCCACTTT. Translated, it gives CASSSRNRGNNSPLHF.

This clonotype was recorded only once. This chain joins TRBV14 and TRBJ2-5, with D tentatively TRBD2 (5 bases). CDR1 and CDR2 (germline): SGHDN, FVKESK. This CDR3 spans 17 amino acids. Trimming shortened V by 0 bases and J by 2 bases, and 16 bases separated the two germline ends. This CDR3 reads CASSQDGSTIDQETQYF. CDR3 nucleotides: TGTGCCAGCAGCCAAGACGGTTCGACTATCGATCAAGAGACCCAGTACTTC.

Notes on this clonotype: A read error may be the cause here, since a much bigger clone is one base away. The J gene is TRBJ1-2, the V gene TRBV7-9; 8 bases are a match to TRBD1. This CDR3 is 15 amino acids long. In germline, CDR1 is SEHNR, CDR2 FQNEAQ (reference sequence). CDR3 in DNA: TGTGCCAGCAGCCAAGAGGCAGGGGGCGTCTATGGCCACACCTTC. Translated, it gives CASSQEAGGVYGHTF.

The chain has TRBV10-3 and TRBJ2-7; TRBD1 agrees at 10 bases. Per the germline V gene, CDR1 is ENHRY and CDR2 is SYGVKD. V lost 6 bases, J lost 3 bases, and 5 bases stayed unmatched. The length of the CDR3 is 14 residues. The CDR3 nucleotides are TGTGCCATCAGGACAGGGGGCACGGGCTACGAGCAGTACTTC. This sequence encodes CAIRTGGTGYEQYF.

The sample holds many counts of this clonotype. The chain links TRBV7-6 to TRBJ2-7; D might be TRBD2 (6 bases). There are 17 residues in the CDR3. CDR1 and CDR2 (germline): SGHVS, FNYEAQ. Trimming shortened V by 3 bases and J by 4 bases, and 22 bases separated the two germline ends. CDR3 loop: CASSLELGLSPDYEQYF. In nucleotides, the CDR3 is TGTGCCAGCAGCTTGGAACTGGGACTCTCCCCCGATTACGAGCAGTACTTC.

This clonotype was seen repeatedly, ten times or more. The V call is TRBV5-6, the J call TRBJ2-7; possibly TRBD1 for D (6 bases). The CDR3 spans 14 residues. Germline V gene sequence: CDR1 SGHDT, CDR2 YYEEEE. Between the trimmed V and J ends, which lost 4 bases and 2 bases, there was a span of 13 bases. The CDR3: CASSKPGQTYEQYF. CDR3 bases: TGTGCCAGCAGCAAACCCGGACAGACCTACGAGCAGTACTTC.

A few counts support this clonotype. The chain has TRBV7-7 and TRBJ2-2; 7 bases map to TRBD2. In germline, CDR1 is SSHAT, CDR2 FNYEAQ (reference sequence). This CDR3 region has 13 residues. CDR3 residues: CARPSGNTGELFF. The CDR3 bases are TGTGCTAGACCTAGCGGGAACACCGGGGAGCTGTTTTTT.

This clonotype was counted at least ten times. The chain employs TRBV5-1 and TRBJ1-2; D might be TRBD1 (5 bases). This CDR3 is 14 amino acids long. Trimming cost V 4 bases and J 6 bases, with 16 bases left between them. The germline V gene encodes CDR1 SGHRS and CDR2 YFSETQ. As DNA, the CDR3 is TGCGCCAGCAGCACCTCCTGGGGAGGGGATGGCTACACCTTC. Amino acid sequence: CASSTSWGGDGYTF.

This clonotype has ten or more counts. This sequence joins TRBV5-1 and TRBJ1-2, with D uncertain. Germline V gene data show CDR1 as SGHRS and CDR2 as YFSETQ. The CDR3 is made up of 13 amino acids. V lost 2 bases and J 5 bases, leaving 10 bases between the germline ends. CDR3 residues: CASSFLAEYGYTF. DNA for the CDR3: TGCGCCAGCAGCTTCTTGGCGGAATATGGCTACACCTTC.

The V call is TRBV5-8, the J call TRBJ2-2, with D unresolved. This CDR3 spans 15 amino acids. Trimming stripped 2 bases from V and 0 bases from J, with 8 bases between. Germline V CDR1 and CDR2: SGHTS, YDEGEE. This CDR3 reads CASSFHSANTGELFF. CDR3 DNA: TGTGCCAGCAGCTTCCATAGTGCGAACACCGGGGAGCTGTTTTTT. Using reference TRBV5-8 and TRBJ2-2 for the parts outside the CDR3, the full variable domain is EAGVTQSPTHLIKTRGQQATLRCSPISGHTSVYWYQQALGLGLQFLLWYDEGEERNRGNFPPRFSGRQFPNYSSELNVNALELEDSALYLCASSFHSANTGELFFGEGSRLTVL.

This clonotype was seen ten or more times. V gene TRBV28 combines with J gene TRBJ2-7; TRBD1 agrees at 8 bases. The CDR3 contains 15 residues. With 4 bases clipped from V and 2 bases from J, the junction kept 7 bases outside the gene matches. Looked up from germline, CDR1 is MDHEN and CDR2 is SYDVKM. DNA for the CDR3: TGTGCCAGCAGTTGGGGGGACAGGCGAACCTACGAGCAGTACTTC. It yields the protein CASSWGDRRTYEQYF.

This clonotype came up many times. J is TRBJ1-6 and V is TRBV10-3; D gene ambiguous. Trimming pared 2 bases from V and 1 base from J, leaving 6 bases between. CDR1 is ENHRY and CDR2 is SYGVKD in the germline V gene. The CDR3 is made up of 15 amino acids. CDR3 amino acids: CAISESPSYNSPLHF. In DNA form, the CDR3 reads TGTGCCATCAGTGAGAGTCCGTCCTATAATTCACCCCTCCACTTT.

Regarding this clonotype: The junction shows a germline mismatch at one end, possibly a read error. The chain joins TRBV25-1 to TRBJ1-2; TRBD1 might be the D (5 bases). There are 15 residues in the CDR3. Germline CDR1 is MGHDK and CDR2 is SYGVNS. The CDR3: CAGSEGSGSRYGYTF. The CDR3 nucleotides read TGTGCCGGCAGTGAAGGTTCAGGGTCTCGCTATGGCTACACCTTC.

This clonotype was counted many times. This chain connects TRBV12-3 or TRBV12-4 to TRBJ2-5; 8 nucleotides line up with TRBD2. V lost 4 bases to trimming and J lost 1 base; unmatched junction nucleotides: 2. The CDR3 has 14 residues. CDR3 region: CASSWTSSQETQYF. CDR3 nucleotides: TGTGCCAGCAGTTGGACTAGCAGCCAAGAGACCCAGTACTTC.

The rearrangement links TRBV14 to TRBJ1-3; 9 bases are a match to TRBD1. With V trimmed by 5 bases and J by 7 bases, 9 bases remained unmatched. The CDR3 has 15 residues. Germline-derived CDR1 and CDR2 are SGHDN and FVKESK. The CDR3 nucleotides are TGTGCCAGCAGCTCCCGACAGGGGGTGGGGAACACCATATATTTT. This gives the protein CASSSRQGVGNTIYF.

The rearrangement joins TRBV25-1 to TRBJ1-4, with D uncertain. Germline assignment: CDR1 MGHDK and CDR2 SYGVNS. The CDR3 has 13 amino acids. V was trimmed by 1 base and J by 8 bases, leaving 8 bases between them. The CDR3 DNA reads TGTGCCAGCAGTGAATTTGTTGGGGAAAAACTGTTTTTT. It is translated as CASSEFVGEKLFF.

The V and J genes are TRBV7-2 and TRBJ1-1, with 7 bases matching TRBD1. The CDR3 contains 14 residues. The J segment lost 3 bases and the V segment lost 5 bases, leaving 6 bases of the junction unmatched. CDR1 is SGHTA, CDR2 FQGNSA, per germline. CDR3 region: CASSTSTGDTEAFF. DNA of the CDR3: TGTGCCAGCAGCACCTCAACAGGGGACACTGAAGCTTTCTTT.

The sample holds many counts of this clonotype. The V call is TRBV29-1, the J call TRBJ2-7, with unresolved D. The V end was cut by 3 bases, the J end by 2 bases, with 17 bases between. Germline lookup yields CDR1 SQVTM and CDR2 ANQGSEA. The CDR3 length is 15 residues. The DNA for the CDR3 is TGCAGCGTTGACCCTCAGATCTTACCACCCTACGAGCAGTACTTC. Its protein product is CSVDPQILPPYEQYF.

V and J are TRBV28 and TRBJ2-5; the D gene is possibly TRBD1 (5 bases). Between the trimmed V and J ends, which lost 6 bases and 5 bases, there was a span of 16 bases. This CDR3 has 14 residues. Per germline, CDR1 MDHEN and CDR2 SYDVKM. CDR3 sequence: CASSPLDMRETQYF. The CDR3 bases are TGTGCCAGCAGCCCCTTGGACATGCGGGAGACCCAGTACTTC.

In this sample, this clonotype turned up many times. The chain's CDR3 is CASNPAGVGSGQETQYF. CDR3 coding DNA: TGTGCCAGTAATCCGGCGGGAGTAGGGTCGGGGCAAGAGACCCAGTACTTC. This chain links TRBV19 with TRBJ2-5; 7 positions match TRBD2. Germline V CDR1 and CDR2: LNHDA, SQIVND (reference sequence). V trimming: 7 bases; J trimming: 2 bases; junction bases outside the gene matches: 16. There are 17 residues in the CDR3.

The rearrangement joins TRBV19 to TRBJ2-6, with 8 bases lining up with TRBD1. Trimming at V came to 9 bases and at J to 0 bases, leaving 10 bases not matched to a gene. This CDR3 spans 17 amino acids. Germline V lookup: CDR1 LNHDA, CDR2 SQIVND (reference sequence). The CDR3 DNA sequence: TGTGCCAGCAGATGGGACAGGATGATCTCTGGGGCCAACGTCCTGACTTTC. It yields the protein CASRWDRMISGANVLTF.

V usage is TRBV29-1 and J usage is TRBJ2-5; D unresolved. Per germline, CDR1 SQVTM and CDR2 ANQGSEA. V was trimmed by 2 bases and J by 5 bases, leaving 9 bases between them. The CDR3 spans 12 residues. DNA for the CDR3: TGCAGCGTTGAAAACCGGACGGAGACCCAGTACTTC. Amino acids: CSVENRTETQYF.

The chain joins TRBV12-3 or TRBV12-4 to TRBJ2-5, with D perhaps matching TRBD1 (5 bases). Trimming left V 7 bases short and J 5 bases short, with 17 bases between. The CDR3 is 14 residues long. The CDR3 DNA follows: TGTGCCAGCACCAGGGCAGATATGTTGGAGACCCAGTACTTC. This sequence encodes CASTRADMLETQYF.

The chain employs TRBV7-2 and TRBJ2-7; D perhaps matches TRBD1 (7 bases). The CDR3 is 14 amino acids. Germline-derived CDR1 and CDR2 are SGHTA and FQGNSA. V shed 4 bases and J shed 6 bases, with 16 bases lying between them. The CDR3 region has the DNA TGTGCCAGCAGCTCTCAGGGGGGCCTAAGCGAGCAGTACTTC. Translating it yields CASSSQGGLSEQYF. Supplemented by reference TRBV7-2 and TRBJ2-7, the full variable domain reads GAGVSQSPSNKVTEKGKDVELRCDPISGHTALYWYRQSLGQGLEFLIYFQGNSAPDKSGLPSDRFSAERTGGSVSTLTIQRTQQEDSAVYLCASSSQGGLSEQYFGPGTRLTVT.

The V gene is TRBV20-1, the J gene TRBJ1-2, with D uncertain. V lost 3 bases, J lost 4 bases, and 12 bases lay in between. Germline CDR1 is DFQATT and CDR2 is SNEGSKA (reference sequence). The CDR3 runs to 13 residues. CDR3 DNA sequence: TGCAGTGCTAGTTACCAGTATCCCTATGGCTACACCTTC. This codes for CSASYQYPYGYTF.

Details on this clonotype: At one end the junction does not follow the germline gene, possibly because of a read error. The CDR3 sequence is CAISEFEPGQGKTQPQHF. The CDR3 DNA reads as TGTGCCATCAGTGAGTTCGAACCGGGACAGGGGAAGACTCAGCCCCAGCATTTT. V and J are TRBV6-5 and TRBJ1-5; 10 bases line up with TRBD1. This CDR3 has 18 residues. Germline CDR1 reads MNHEY; CDR2 reads SVGAGI.

This clonotype was observed a few times. The chain recombines TRBV3-1 with TRBJ1-1, with D perhaps TRBD1 (6 bases). CDR1 and CDR2 from the germline V gene are LGHDT and YNNKEL (reference sequence). Trimming removed 7 bases at V and 6 bases at J, with 15 bases between. This CDR3 region has 13 residues. The CDR3 nucleotides read TGTGCCAGCATCCCTGGAGGGGGGGCTGAAGCTTTCTTT. Translation gives CASIPGGGAEAFF. Full variable domain (outside the CDR3, taken from reference TRBV3-1 and TRBJ1-1): DTAVSQTPKYLVTQMGNDKSIKCEQNLGHDTMYWYKQDSKKFLKIMFSYNNKELIINETVPNRFSPKSPDKAHLNLHINSLELGDSAVYFCASIPGGGAEAFFGQGTRLTVV.